A selection of T cell receptor beta chains follows, all from one sample in a study of Tregs in tolerant kidney transplant recipients. Assay used: immunoSEQ multiplex PCR; TCRdb lists only in-frame clones, some missing. The sample has tens of thousands of clones; 85% to 95% are singletons. The sequenced material came from CD8+ T cells from blood. All receptors come from a human donor in good health. Both conserved end residues are part of each CDR3. The D gene is left open where the match is weak. Size is omitted from some rows. Given values are once, few, many or a class for expanded clones.

D	size	J	V	DNA	CDR3
.	once	TRBJ2-1	TRBV30	TGTGCCTGGAGTCGGGACAATGACAATGAGCAGTTCTTC	CAWSRDNDNEQFF
.	.	TRBJ2-7	TRBV30	TGTGCCTGGAGTGTAACAGGGTCGGGGGAGCAGTACTTC	CAWSVTGSGEQYF
.	.	TRBJ2-1	TRBV5-1	TGCGCCAGCAGCTTGGTGGGGGACTCAGAGTACAATGAGCAGTTCTTC	CASSLVGDSEYNEQFF
.	.	TRBJ1-1	TRBV6-6	TGTGCCACCCACCTCGGGAACACTGAAGCTTTCTTT	CATHLGNTEAFF
.	.	TRBJ1-2	TRBV6-1	TGTGCCAGCAGAATCGGACGGAAATATGGCTACACCTTC	CASRIGRKYGYTF
.	.	TRBJ2-5	TRBV7-8	TGTGCCAGCAGCTTAGTCCCGGGTGGTGAGACCCAGTACTTC	CASSLVPGGETQYF
.	.	TRBJ1-6	TRBV19	TGTGCCAGTAGGACGACAGGTTATTCACCCCTCCACTTT	CASRTTGYSPLHF
.	.	TRBJ1-5	TRBV4-1	TGCGCCAGCAGCCAAGATAGGTTCCAGCCCCAGCATTTT	CASSQDRFQPQHF
TRBD2	.	TRBJ2-2	TRBV19	TGTGCCAGTAGTGGACTAGAGGGGTCGGGCACCGGGGAGCTGTTTTTT	CASSGLEGSGTGELFF
.	.	TRBJ1-2	TRBV7-9	TGTGCCAGCAGCCCTGTCCCGACAGGCAGCTATGGCTACACCTTC	CASSPVPTGSYGYTF
.	.	TRBJ1-1	TRBV7-9	TGTGCCAGCAGCTTAGGGACCGTCAATGAAGCTTTCTTT	CASSLGTVNEAFF
.	.	TRBJ2-3	TRBV9	TGTGCCAGCAGCCGCACAGATACGCAGTATTTT	CASSRTDTQYF
.	once	TRBJ1-1	TRBV10-3	TGTGCCATCAGTGAGGTCTCGGGAAGGACTGAAGCTTTCTTT	CAISEVSGRTEAFF
.	.	TRBJ2-7	TRBV13	TGTGCCAGCAGAAGCGGTTCTTCCTCCTACGAGCAGTACTTC	CASRSGSSSYEQYF
.	.	TRBJ1-4	TRBV6-1	TGTGCCAGCAGTGAAGCGTTAACAGGGAGCACTAATGAAAAACTGTTTTTT	CASSEALTGSTNEKLFF
.	.	TRBJ1-1	TRBV10-1	TGCGCCAGCAGTGAGTCGGCAGGTGAAGCTTTCTTT	CASSESAGEAFF
TRBD1	.	TRBJ1-1	TRBV11-1	TGTGCCAGCAGCTACAGGGGGGGCACTGAAGCTTTCTTT	CASSYRGGTEAFF
TRBD1	.	TRBJ2-7	TRBV4-1	TGCGCCAGCAGCCTGGGACAGGAGTCCTACGAGCAGTACTTC	CASSLGQESYEQYF
.	.	TRBJ2-6	TRBV7-6	TGTGCCAGCAGCTTTCTGGGAGCCACTGGGGCCAACGTCCTGACTTTC	CASSFLGATGANVLTF
.	.	TRBJ2-1	TRBV14	TGTGCCAGCAGCCAAGGTTTTGGGGCCTACAATGAGCAGTTCTTC	CASSQGFGAYNEQFF
.	.	TRBJ2-1	TRBV4-1	TGCGCCAGCAGCCAAGATCCGGTGGGTCGGGGTGAGCAGTTCTTC	CASSQDPVGRGEQFF
TRBD2	.	TRBJ2-1	TRBV27	TGTGCCAGCAGTCCCCCCCTGTCTAGCGGGAGGATAACCTACAATGAGCAGTTCTTC	CASSPPLSSGRITYNEQFF
.	.	TRBJ1-1	TRBV21-1	TGTGCCAGCAGGATCAAAGCTTTCTTT	CASRIKAFF
.	.	TRBJ2-5	TRBV2	TGTGCCAGCAGGAACAGGGTGGCGGAAGAGACCCAGTACTTC	CASRNRVAEETQYF
.	.	TRBJ2-3	TRBV6-1	TGTGCCAGCAGTGGGGAAAGCAAGGCGGCTAGCACAGATACGCAGTATTTT	CASSGESKAASTDTQYF
.	.	TRBJ1-1	TRBV5-4	TGTGCCAGCAGCTTGCCAATGGAGAACACTGAAGCTTTCTTT	CASSLPMENTEAFF
TRBD2	.	TRBJ2-5	TRBV9	TGTGCCAGCAGCCCCGTAGCGGGGGGCTACCAAGAGACCCAGTACTTC	CASSPVAGGYQETQYF
.	.	TRBJ1-1	TRBV23-1	TGCGCCAGCAGTCAAGAGCGGGAACCCGACACTGAAGCTTTCTTT	CASSQEREPDTEAFF
TRBD2	.	TRBJ2-3	TRBV11-3	TGTGCCAGCAGCTTCAGACTAGCCGGTAACGCCACAGATACGCAGTATTTT	CASSFRLAGNATDTQYF
TRBD1	.	TRBJ2-2	TRBV19	TGTGCCAGTACTCATCTGGGGACAGTCCACACCGGGGAGCTGTTTTTT	CASTHLGTVHTGELFF
TRBD1	once	TRBJ2-3	TRBV11-3	TGTGCCAGCAGCTTAGACCCGGGACAGGGTTTAGATACGCAGTATTTT	CASSLDPGQGLDTQYF
TRBD1	.	TRBJ1-1	TRBV15	TGTGCCACCAGCATGGGACAGGTTGAAGCTTTCTTT	CATSMGQVEAFF
.	once	TRBJ1-1	TRBV30	TGTGCCTGGAGTGTAGGTCTTGAAGCTTTCTTT	CAWSVGLEAFF
.	.	TRBJ2-1	TRBV27	TGTGCCAGCAGTCCTGGGGCAAATGAGCAGTTCTTC	CASSPGANEQFF
.	.	TRBJ1-1	TRBV18	TGTGCCAGCTCACCAGAGGCAGGACAGCACCTATGGGACACTGAAGCTTTCTTT	CASSPEAGQHLWDTEAFF
.	.	TRBJ1-1	TRBV27	TGTGCCAGCAGTTTGAAGGTTTTGAACACTGAAGCTTTCTTT	CASSLKVLNTEAFF
.	.	TRBJ1-1	TRBV4-1	TGCGCCAGCAGCCAAGATTACCAGGGGAACACTGAAGCTTTCTTT	CASSQDYQGNTEAFF
TRBD2	.	TRBJ2-1	TRBV7-2	TGTGCCAGCAGCTTAGAGGGGGTAGCGGGATCATACAATGAGCAGTTCTTC	CASSLEGVAGSYNEQFF
TRBD1	.	TRBJ2-5	TRBV9	TGTGCCAGCAGCGTAGTCACAGGGGGCGCTGAGACCCAGTACTTC	CASSVVTGGAETQYF
.	.	TRBJ2-2	TRBV5-1	TGCGCCAGCAGCTTGGTCGTTCGGGGTCCGAACACCGGGGAGCTGTTTTTT	CASSLVVRGPNTGELFF
TRBD1	.	TRBJ1-1	TRBV5-5	TGTGCCAGCAGCGCCACGGACAGGGACAGTGTCTTT	CASSATDRDSVF
.	.	TRBJ2-7	TRBV4-1	TGCGCCAGCAGCCAAGGGGGTAGCTACGAGCAGTACTTC	CASSQGGSYEQYF
.	.	TRBJ2-7	TRBV27	TGTGCCAGCAGTTACCAATCGAGCTCCTACGAGCAGTACTTC	CASSYQSSSYEQYF
TRBD1	.	TRBJ1-1	TRBV12-5	TGTGCTAGTGGTCCCGGGACAGGGGGCCCTGAAGCTTTCTTT	CASGPGTGGPEAFF
.	.	TRBJ2-7	TRBV19	TGTGCCAGTAGTACTTCTCCCGGGGGGCGCGAGCAGTACTTC	CASSTSPGGREQYF
.	.	TRBJ2-1	TRBV7-8	TGTGCCAGCAGCGGCTGGGAGGACAACTACAATGAGCAGTTCTTC	CASSGWEDNYNEQFF
.	.	TRBJ1-2	TRBV7-9	TGTGCCAGCAGCTCAGACGGGTTTAACTATGGCTACACCTTC	CASSSDGFNYGYTF
TRBD2	.	TRBJ2-7	TRBV6-6	TGTGCCGCGGGGGGCAGCTACGAGCAGTACTTC	CAAGGSYEQYF